The sample holds a few counts of the clone carrying this T cell receptor (beta chain). Its cognate antigen is unknown. The data originate from a study of T cell responses to AZD1222 COVID-19 vaccine. Overall study results and limits: Baseline seropositivity occurred in only a handful of AZD1222 recipients.

Using immunoSEQ multiplex PCR, the repertoire was profiled, and TCRdb retains in-frame clones only, with some absent. The table shows approximately 140,000 clones, with 89% occurring only once. The source material was peripheral blood, sampled on day 0 of AZD1222 vaccination. The receptor was derived from an adult in good health.

This chain's CDR3 is CASSSGPRLAGAGEAFF. Here the CDR3 DNA reads TGTGCCAGTAGTTCGGGACCGAGGCTCGCTGGAGCCGGTGAAGCTTTCTTT. This rearrangement joins TRBV19 to TRBJ1-1; tentative D call: TRBD1 (5 bases). Germline CDR1 reads LNHDA; CDR2 reads SQIVND (reference sequence). Trimming cost V 5 bases and J 7 bases, with 26 bases left between them. This CDR3 comprises 17 residues.